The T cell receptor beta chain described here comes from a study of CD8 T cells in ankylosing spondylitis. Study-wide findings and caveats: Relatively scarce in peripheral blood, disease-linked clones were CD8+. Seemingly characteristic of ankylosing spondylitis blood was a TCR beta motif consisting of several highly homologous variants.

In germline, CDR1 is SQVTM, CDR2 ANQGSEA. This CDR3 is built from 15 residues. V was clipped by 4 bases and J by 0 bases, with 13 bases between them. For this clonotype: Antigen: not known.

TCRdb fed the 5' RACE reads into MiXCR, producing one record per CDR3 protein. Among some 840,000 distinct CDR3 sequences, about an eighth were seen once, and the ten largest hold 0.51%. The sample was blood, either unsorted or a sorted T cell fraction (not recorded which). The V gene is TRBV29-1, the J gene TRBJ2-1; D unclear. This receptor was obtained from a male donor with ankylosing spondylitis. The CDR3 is CSVGLGWSSYNEQFF. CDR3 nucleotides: TGCAGCGTTGGACTGGGATGGAGCTCCTACAATGAGCAGTTCTTC.